This TCR beta chain emerged from a study of radiotherapy plus CTLA-4 blockade in lung cancer. Findings of the study overall: TCR clones from tumors expanded in blood after radiotherapy plus ipilimumab. Early clonal dynamics of blood T cells, together with interferon-beta, were reported as the best response predictor.

Libraries were prepared by immunoSEQ multiplex PCR; TCRdb keeps only in-frame clonotypes and omits some of them. The data contain tens of thousands of clones, roughly 60% of them singletons. Those patients who had chemo-refractory metastatic non-small-cell lung cancer were given focal radiation along with CTLA-4 blockade through ipilimumab. Relative to its sample, this clone is medium-sized (0.01 to 0.1%). The antigen remains undetermined. Germline V gene data show CDR1 as SGHRS and CDR2 as YFSETQ. Trimming removed 0 bases from V and 8 bases from J; junction bases left unmatched: 10. The CDR3 length is 16 residues.

The chain recombines TRBV5-1 with TRBJ2-1; 8 nucleotides align to TRBD2. The sample in question was peripheral blood, obtained from a patient treated with radiotherapy plus ipilimumab. This TCR derives from a human donor with non-small cell lung cancer who had a partial response to radiotherapy plus ipilimumab. CDR3 nucleotides: TGCGCCAGCAGCTTGGACGGGAGGGCATTCACCGATGAGCAGTTCTTC. This gives the protein CASSLDGRAFTDEQFF.